This T cell receptor (beta chain) is from a study of cytomegalovirus exposure and HLA in healthy donors (dated by TCRdb to 2017 to 2019). Background on the whole study: According to a later analysis, one platform produced both the roughly 110 validation repertoires and the 700 or so repertoires of the first cohort. In addition to the first cohort of 650 to 750 subjects, a separate validation cohort of 120 different subjects was used. The study combined high-throughput TCR immunosequencing, statistical association of individual TCRs with disease status, and machine learning to predict cytomegalovirus infection status. The study was designed to test whether signatures of past pathogen exposure could be identified by cataloging public T cell receptors.

Donors formed part of the validation cohort, which comprised about 130 subjects and was distinct from the first cohort of 690 or so subjects. Details on this clone: Its antigen has not been determined. Per-base qualities were not stored, and no clone one base away is much larger.

Findings and caveats that apply to the study as a whole: Of the cluster scores, approximately 95% were above 0 in a later analysis, which found that TCRs clustered in the first cohort also tended to co-occur in the 95 to 150 validation repertoires. The authors suggested that the approach could potentially be extended to other disease states and immunological phenotypes. In vitro tests confirmed that three of the cytomegalovirus-associated TCR beta chains recognize cytomegalovirus antigens. The classifier was reported to diagnose cytomegalovirus status with high specificity and sensitivity in both the original cohort and the validation cohort. Most TCR sequences were seen in very few donors, while some public TCRs were found in many individuals. A total of 164 TCR beta chains were listed by the study as associated with cytomegalovirus. The validation cohort had no HLA typing available for a later analysis, so co-occurrence within that cohort was assessed over all 110 or so repertoires.

The library was obtained by the immunoSEQ multiplex PCR assay. The authors' analysis ran thus. A statistical classification framework was built for diagnosing cytomegalovirus status from the catalog of TCR beta chain sequences. The immuneACCESS repertoire file appears here via TCRdb, limited to in-frame rearrangements. These files lack a portion of the clones; in checked studies, under half of the deficit traces to unresolved V genes, and the cause of the others is not known. That table supplies the V and J calls and clone size; D and trimming were determined from the DNA. For this sample the table gives tens of thousands of clones, of which 95% to 97% were detected only once. Over 2% of the sample belongs to the ten largest clones. After removal of 7 bases from V and 6 bases from J, the junction retains 12 bases not matched to a gene. The CDR3 numbers 14 residues from cysteine through phenylalanine. Left in the record is the CDR3 DNA by itself, 42 bases read in frame from the first base. Based on the germline V gene (reference sequence), the CDR1 and CDR2 sequences are MNHNY and SVGAGI.

The rearrangement combines TRBV6-6 with TRBJ2-7, with 7 middle bases fitting TRBD1. The TCR was taken from a man younger than 35 in good health and CMV-seronegative. The sample comprised PBMCs. The CDR3 is CASIRDRDEGEQYF. The nucleotides are TGTGCCAGCATTAGAGACAGGGATGAGGGCGAGCAGTACTTC.